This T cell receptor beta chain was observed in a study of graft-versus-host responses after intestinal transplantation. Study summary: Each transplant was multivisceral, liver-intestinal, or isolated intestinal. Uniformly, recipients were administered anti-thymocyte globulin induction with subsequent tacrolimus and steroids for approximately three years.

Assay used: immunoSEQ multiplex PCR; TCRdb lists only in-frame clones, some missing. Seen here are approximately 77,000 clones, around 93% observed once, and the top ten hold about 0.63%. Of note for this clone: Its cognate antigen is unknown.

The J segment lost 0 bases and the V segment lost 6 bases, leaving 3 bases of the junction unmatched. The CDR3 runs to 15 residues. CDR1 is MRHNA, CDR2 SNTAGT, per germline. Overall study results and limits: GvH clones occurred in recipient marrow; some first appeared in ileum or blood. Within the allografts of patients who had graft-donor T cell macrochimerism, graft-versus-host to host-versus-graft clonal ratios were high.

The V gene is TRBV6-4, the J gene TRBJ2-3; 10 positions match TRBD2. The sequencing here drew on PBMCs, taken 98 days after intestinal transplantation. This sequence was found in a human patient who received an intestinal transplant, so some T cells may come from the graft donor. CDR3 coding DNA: TGTGCCAGCAGCTTGACTAGCGGGAGCACAGATACGCAGTATTTT. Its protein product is CASSLTSGSTDTQYF.